Below are 22 T cell receptor beta chains sequenced from a single sample in a study of graft-versus-host responses after intestinal transplantation. Assay used: immunoSEQ multiplex PCR; TCRdb lists only in-frame clones, some missing. The table shows some 41,000 clones, with roughly 95% occurring only once. Antigens for these TCRs are unknown. Sequenced here: unstimulated CD8+ T cells sorted from spleen or lymph node cells, sampled before transplant. The receptors stem from a human donor who was the organ donor for an intestinal transplant.

This rearrangement joins TRBV4-3 to TRBJ1-1; the D is unclear. Germline CDR1 LGHNA, CDR2 YSLEER. The CDR3 consists of 14 residues. Trimming left V 0 bases short and J 0 bases short, with 5 bases between. CDR3 coding DNA: TGCGCCAGCAGCCAAGATACCATGAACACTGAAGCTTTCTTT. It is translated as CASSQDTMNTEAFF.

The chain recombines TRBV7-2 with TRBJ2-7; TRBD1 aligns across 11 bases. CDR3 length equals 15 residues. CDR1 is SGHTA, CDR2 FQGNSA, per germline. Losses at the gene ends were 5 bases for V and 0 bases for J; bases not matched to a gene: 3. The CDR3 bases are TGTGCCAGCAGCCCCGGGACAGGGGGCTCCTACGAGCAGTACTTC. It yields the protein CASSPGTGGSYEQYF.

This chain links TRBV2 with TRBJ1-1; unclear D gene. Germline V CDR1 and CDR2: SNHLY, FYNNEI. The CDR3 spans 14 residues. Trimming shortened V by 2 bases and J by 2 bases, and 9 bases separated the two germline ends. CDR3 DNA sequence: TGTGCCAGCAGTGAAACGGTTGGAAACACTGAAGCTTTCTTT. Protein sequence: CASSETVGNTEAFF.

This chain uses TRBV18 with TRBJ2-3; 10 nucleotides match TRBD1. This CDR3 has 18 residues. The V and J ends lost 3 bases and 2 bases, in that order; junction bases with no gene match: 11. Germline assignment: CDR1 KGHSH and CDR2 LQKENI. The DNA for the CDR3 is TGTGCCAGCTCACCGACAGGGGGCGCGAGAACCAACACAGATACGCAGTATTTT. As protein: CASSPTGGARTNTDTQYF.

This sequence joins TRBV11-2 and TRBJ1-5; 8 nucleotides match TRBD1. The CDR3 totals 20 residues. Germline loops: CDR1 SGHAT, CDR2 FQNNGV. V was clipped by 0 bases and J by 3 bases; unmatched bases: 16. As DNA, the CDR3 is TGTGCCAGCAGCTTAGAATGGGGGGTACCGGGACAGGCAGTCAATCAGCCCCAGCATTTT. It specifies CASSLEWGVPGQAVNQPQHF.

This clone was observed a single time. The chain combines TRBV10-3 with TRBJ2-7; 7 bases fit TRBD1. J lost 6 bases, V lost 6 bases, and 8 bases had no gene match. This CDR3 has 13 amino acids. Germline CDR1 is ENHRY and CDR2 is SYGVKD. CDR3 nucleotides: TGTGCCATCAGACCGACAGGGATGTTCGAGCAGTACTTC. This encodes CAIRPTGMFEQYF.

This chain connects TRBV5-1 to TRBJ1-1; D gene uncertain. The length of the CDR3 is 13 residues. CDR1 and CDR2 (germline): SGHRS, YFSETQ. Trimming removed 1 base from V and 4 bases from J, with 8 bases in between. The CDR3 is CASSLSPGTEAFF. The CDR3 DNA reads as TGCGCCAGCAGCTTGTCGCCGGGCACTGAAGCTTTCTTT.

This rearrangement joins TRBV5-4 to TRBJ2-1, with D perhaps being TRBD1 or TRBD2 (5 bases each). In germline, CDR1 is SGHNT, CDR2 YYREEE (reference sequence). CDR3 size: 15 residues. V gave up 4 bases and J gave up 3 bases, with 14 bases separating them. The CDR3 coding sequence is TGTGCCAGCAGCCCGGGGCCGGTACACTACAATGAGCAGTTCTTC. Translated, it gives CASSPGPVHYNEQFF.

This clone was recorded only once. The chain recombines TRBV10-3 with TRBJ2-5, with D maybe TRBD1 (5 bases). Germline V CDR1 and CDR2: ENHRY, SYGVKD. Trimming stripped 3 bases from V and 3 bases from J, with 14 bases between. This CDR3 region has 15 residues. The CDR3 sequence: CAISDQDDREETQYF. The CDR3 DNA reads TGTGCCATCAGTGACCAAGATGACAGAGAAGAGACCCAGTACTTC.

This clone was seen once. The chain recombines TRBV27 with TRBJ2-1; D remains ambiguous. There are 14 residues in the CDR3. V was trimmed by 4 bases and J by 0 bases, leaving 7 bases between them. Germline values: CDR1 MNHEY, CDR2 SMNVEV (reference sequence). For the CDR3, the DNA is TGTGCCAGCAGTTACCAGGCCTCCTACAATGAGCAGTTCTTC. Its translation is CASSYQASYNEQFF.

The V gene is TRBV6-1, the J gene TRBJ1-1; D is unresolved. Germline V gives CDR1 MNHNS, CDR2 SASEGT. This CDR3 has 13 amino acids. Trimming removed 8 bases at V and 0 bases at J, with 10 bases between. CDR3 nucleotides: TGTGCCAGCCCCCGGAACTTGAACACTGAAGCTTTCTTT. This encodes CASPRNLNTEAFF.

The chain combines TRBV4-3 with TRBJ2-7; D might be TRBD1 or TRBD2, each matching 5 bases. The CDR3 has 13 amino acids. The germline gives CDR1 LGHNA, CDR2 YSLEER. V lost 0 bases, J lost 6 bases, and 9 bases lay in between. CDR3 amino acids: CASSQDKGTEQYF. The CDR3 bases are TGCGCCAGCAGCCAAGATAAAGGGACCGAGCAGTACTTC.

The chain links TRBV2 to TRBJ1-4; 7 nucleotides agree with TRBD1. V gave up 4 bases and J gave up 7 bases; unmatched junction bases: 12. CDR3 length: 16 amino acids. Germline CDR1 SNHLY, CDR2 FYNNEI. The CDR3, as DNA: TGTGCCAGCAGTGGTTGGTCACAGGGGTTATTTGAAAAACTGTTTTTT. Protein sequence: CASSGWSQGLFEKLFF.

This clone came up once. The chain is built from TRBV27 and TRBJ2-7; TRBD2 matches 8 bases. The trim removed 3 bases at V and 1 base at J, leaving 2 bases unmatched. There are 14 residues in the CDR3. The germline gives CDR1 MNHEY, CDR2 SMNVEV (reference sequence). CDR3 amino acids: CASSFGGASYEQYF. DNA for the CDR3: TGTGCCAGCAGTTTCGGGGGGGCTTCCTACGAGCAGTACTTC.

The chain is built from TRBV6-5 and TRBJ2-3; no definite D call. The CDR3 is 11 residues long. Germline V CDR1 and CDR2: MNHEY, SVGAGI. V was cut by 6 bases and J by 5 bases, with 6 bases left in between. In DNA form, the CDR3 reads TGTGCCAGCAGGTGGCTAGATACGCAGTATTTT. This encodes CASRWLDTQYF.

CDR3 in DNA: TGTGCCAGCAGCCAATTCCCGGGACTACGCGGGGGGGCACGAACGTACAATGAGCAGTTCTTC. Protein sequence: CASSQFPGLRGGARTYNEQFF. This chain uses TRBV4-2 with TRBJ2-1, with TRBD2 matching 9 bases. The CDR3 consists of 21 residues. V shed 2 bases and J 4 bases; nucleotides not matched to a gene: 21. In germline, CDR1 is LGHNA, CDR2 YNFKEQ.

The genes are TRBV6-5 and TRBJ1-4, with a tentative D call TRBD1 (6 bases). The CDR3 runs to 13 residues. The V end lost 7 bases, the J end lost 3 bases, and 9 bases lay between the germline ends. Per the germline V gene, CDR1 is MNHEY and CDR2 is SVGAGI. DNA of the CDR3: TGTGCCAGCAAGGACAGCCCTAATGAAAAACTGTTTTTT. Translated, it gives CASKDSPNEKLFF.

The gene calls are TRBV9 and TRBJ1-1, with D possibly TRBD1 on 6 matching bases. This CDR3 is 14 amino acids long. Germline CDR1 is SGDLS and CDR2 is YYNGEE. The V end was cut by 3 bases, the J end by 1 base, with 10 bases between. CDR3 residues: CASSGQTGNTEAFF. The CDR3 region has the DNA TGTGCCAGCAGCGGGCAGACAGGGAACACTGAAGCTTTCTTT.

The genes are TRBV5-1 and TRBJ2-3; the D gene is possibly TRBD2 (6 bases). V lost 2 bases to trimming and J lost 2 bases, with 30 bases between them. CDR1 SGHRS and CDR2 YFSETQ come from the germline V gene. The CDR3 has 21 residues. This CDR3 reads CASSFYIRFYPSRGFTDTQYF. As DNA, the CDR3 is TGCGCCAGCAGCTTTTATATCCGGTTCTATCCTTCGCGGGGATTCACAGATACGCAGTATTTT.

The V call is TRBV27, the J call TRBJ2-7; D is possibly TRBD2 (5 bases). Trimming took 5 bases from V and 4 from J, leaving 18 bases between them. CDR1 and CDR2 (germline): MNHEY, SMNVEV (reference sequence). CDR3 length equals 15 residues. Written as DNA, the CDR3 is TGTGCCAGCAGTGGGATAGAGGGTCCTCCTTACGAGCAGTACTTC. Protein: CASSGIEGPPYEQYF.

Concerning this clone: At one end, the junction sequence differs from germline, possibly due to a read error. Other DNA sequences from this sample encode an identical CDR3 as well. The rearrangement links TRBV7-6 to TRBJ1-4, with 7 bases aligning to TRBD1. CDR3 length: 15 amino acids. Germline V gives CDR1 SGHVS, CDR2 FNYEAQ. CDR3 protein: CASSLLTGEGEKLFF. CDR3 nucleotide sequence: TGTGCTAGCAGCTTACTAACAGGGGAGGGTGAAAAACTGTTTTTT.

The chain recombines TRBV6-1 with TRBJ2-7, with D possibly TRBD2 on 7 matching bases. The CDR3 extends over 14 amino acids. Between the trimmed V and J ends, which lost 6 bases and 5 bases, there was a span of 17 bases. Per the germline V gene, CDR1 is MNHNS and CDR2 is SASEGT. CDR3 sequence (DNA): TGTGCCAGCAGCGAGACGGGGGGCTTCCACGAGCAGTACTTC. Its translation: CASSETGGFHEQYF.